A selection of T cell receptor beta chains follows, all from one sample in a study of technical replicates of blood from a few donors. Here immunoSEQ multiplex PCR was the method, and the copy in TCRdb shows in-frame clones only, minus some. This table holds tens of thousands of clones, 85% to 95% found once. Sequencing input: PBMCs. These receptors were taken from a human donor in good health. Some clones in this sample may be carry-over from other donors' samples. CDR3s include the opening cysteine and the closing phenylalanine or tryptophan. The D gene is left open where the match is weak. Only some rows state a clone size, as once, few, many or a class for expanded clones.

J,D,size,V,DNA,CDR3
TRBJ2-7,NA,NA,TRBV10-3,TGTGCCATCAGTGAGAGCGGAGGGGAGCAGTACTTC,CAISESGGEQYF
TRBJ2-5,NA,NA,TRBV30,TGTGCCTGGAGTGTACCGGCAACGGGGACCCAGTACTTC,CAWSVPATGTQYF
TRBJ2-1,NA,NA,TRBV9,TGTGCCAGCAACCGAGATCCCTCCTACAATGAGCAGTTCTTC,CASNRDPSYNEQFF
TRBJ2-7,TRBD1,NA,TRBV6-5,TGTGCCAGCAGTAAAAGACAGGGATCGAGGGAGCAGTACTTC,CASSKRQGSREQYF
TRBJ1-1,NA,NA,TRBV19,TGTGCCAGTAGTATAATTCCGGGACAAAGGAACACTGAAGCTTTCTTT,CASSIIPGQRNTEAFF
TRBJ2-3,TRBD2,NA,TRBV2,TGTGCCAGCACTAGCGGGGGGTCTCGAGCGCAGTATTTT,CASTSGGSRAQYF
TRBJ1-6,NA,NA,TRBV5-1,TGCGCCAGCAGCTCCGACACGAGTAATTCACCCCTCCACTTT,CASSSDTSNSPLHF
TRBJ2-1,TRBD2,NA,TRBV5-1,TGCGCCAGCAGCTTGTCCGGGGGGGTGGTGTCCAATGAGCAGTTCTTC,CASSLSGGVVSNEQFF
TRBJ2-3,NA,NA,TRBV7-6,TGTGCCAGCAGCTCTGGACAACCTCCCGGGTATACGCAGTATTTT,CASSSGQPPGYTQYF
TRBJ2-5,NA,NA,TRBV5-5,TGTGCCAGCAGCTTGGGGCGGGGGCCAGTAGAGACCCAGTACTTC,CASSLGRGPVETQYF
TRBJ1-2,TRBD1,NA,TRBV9,TGTGCCAGCAGCGTAGGGACAGGGGTTAACTATGGCTACACCTTC,CASSVGTGVNYGYTF
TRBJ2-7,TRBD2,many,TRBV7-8,TGTGCCAGCAGGCGCGGGGGAGTCTACGAGCAGTACTTC,CASRRGGVYEQYF
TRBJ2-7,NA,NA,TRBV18,TGTGCCAGCTCTCCGGGACTGGAGGCATACTACGAGCAGTACTTC,CASSPGLEAYYEQYF
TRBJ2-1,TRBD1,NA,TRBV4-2,TGTGCCAGCAGCCAAGAGGGACAGGGGTACAATGAGCAGTTCTTC,CASSQEGQGYNEQFF
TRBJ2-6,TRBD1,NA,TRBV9,TGTGCCAGCAGCGCCTCCCGGGACAGGGACCTGACTTTC,CASSASRDRDLTF
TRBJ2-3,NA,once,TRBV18,TGTGCCAGCTCACCGAGCCGAGGACTCTCAGATACGCAGTATTTT,CASSPSRGLSDTQYF
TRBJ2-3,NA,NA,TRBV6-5,TGTGCCAGCAGACCCGGGATAAGGACAGATACGCAGTATTTT,CASRPGIRTDTQYF
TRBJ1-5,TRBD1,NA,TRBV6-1,TGTGCCAGCAGGGACAGGGGAAGCAATCAGCCCCAGCATTTT,CASRDRGSNQPQHF
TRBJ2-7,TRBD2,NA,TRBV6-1,TGTGCCGCGAATTTGAGCGGGGGGAAGAACTACGAGCAGTACTTC,CAANLSGGKNYEQYF
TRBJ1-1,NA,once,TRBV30,TGTGCCTGGAGCGCCAACAGGGCGCTTTACACTGAAGCTTTCTTT,CAWSANRALYTEAFF
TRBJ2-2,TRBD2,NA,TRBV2,TGTGCCAGCAGTCCGAGCGGGAGGAACACCGGGGAGCTGTTTTTT,CASSPSGRNTGELFF
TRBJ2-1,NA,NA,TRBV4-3,TGCGCCAGCAGAATGGGCCGGGAGCCCTACAATGAGCAGTTCTTC,CASRMGREPYNEQFF
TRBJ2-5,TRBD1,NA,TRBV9,TGTGCCAGCAGCGTAGAGGGACAGGGATTCGAGGAGACCCAGTACTTC,CASSVEGQGFEETQYF
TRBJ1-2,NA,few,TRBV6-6,TGTGCCAGCAGTCCCTTATATGGCTACACCTTC,CASSPLYGYTF
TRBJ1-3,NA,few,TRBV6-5,TGTGCCAGCAGTTACTCGTCCAGGACTGGAAACACCATATATTTT,CASSYSSRTGNTIYF
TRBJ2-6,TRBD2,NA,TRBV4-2,TGTGCCAGCAGCCAACTCCCGGTGGTAGCGGGAGCATCCGGGGCCAACGTCCTGACTTTC,CASSQLPVVAGASGANVLTF
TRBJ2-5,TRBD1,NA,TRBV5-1,TGCGCCAGCAGCTTGCCTACAGGGGCCCGGGAGACCCAGTACTTC,CASSLPTGARETQYF
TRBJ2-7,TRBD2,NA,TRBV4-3,TGCGCCAGCAGCCAAGATTGGGCTAGCGGATCCTACGAGCAGTACTTC,CASSQDWASGSYEQYF
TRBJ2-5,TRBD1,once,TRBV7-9,TGTGCCAGCAGCTCCACCGGGACAGTCGAGACCCAGTACTTC,CASSSTGTVETQYF
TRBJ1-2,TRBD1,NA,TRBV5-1,TGCGCCAGCAGCTTGGATCCGGGACAGTCGTATCGTCACACCTTC,CASSLDPGQSYRHTF
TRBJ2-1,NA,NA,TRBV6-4,TGTGCCAGCAGTGAGCGGGGCTCGGATGAGCAGTTCTTC,CASSERGSDEQFF
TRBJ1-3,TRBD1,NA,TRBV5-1,TGCGCCAGCAGCTCCCTTACAGGGGTTGGAAACACCATATATTTT,CASSSLTGVGNTIYF
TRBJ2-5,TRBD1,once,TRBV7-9,TGTGCCAGCAGCCGAACAGGGGTGCAAGAGACCCAGTACTTC,CASSRTGVQETQYF
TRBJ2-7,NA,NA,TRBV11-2,TGTGCCAGCAGGCACAGGGACGTCGCCTACGAGCAGTACTTC,CASRHRDVAYEQYF
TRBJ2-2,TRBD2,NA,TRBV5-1,TGCGCCAGCAGCTTAAATAGCGGGGGGGCCCGGGAGCTGTTTTTT,CASSLNSGGARELFF
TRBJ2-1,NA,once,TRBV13,TGTGCCAGCAGCTTAGGAGCTCCCTTGGATGAGCAGTTCTTC,CASSLGAPLDEQFF
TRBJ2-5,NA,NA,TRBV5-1,TGCGCCAGCAACGATGGGGGGTACCAAGAGACCCAGTACTTC,CASNDGGYQETQYF
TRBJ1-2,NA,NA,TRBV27,TGTGCCAGCAGCCCCAGGGGTCCCAACTATGGCTACACCTTC,CASSPRGPNYGYTF
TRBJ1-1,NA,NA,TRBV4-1,TGCGCCAGCAGCCAGGTACGCAGGACAACTGAAGCTTTCTTT,CASSQVRRTTEAFF
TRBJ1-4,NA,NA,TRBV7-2,TGTGCCAGCAGCTTCCCCCCCGGGGGGACTAATGAAAAACTGTTTTTT,CASSFPPGGTNEKLFF
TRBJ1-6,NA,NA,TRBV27,TGTGCCAGCAGTTTGGGGAGGGAGAGCTCCTATAATTCACCCCTCCACTTT,CASSLGRESSYNSPLHF
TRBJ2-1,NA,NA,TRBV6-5,TGTGCCAGCAGCCCACAGGGGGGGCACGGTGAGCAGTTCTTC,CASSPQGGHGEQFF
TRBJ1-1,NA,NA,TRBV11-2,TGTGCCAGCAGCTTCGGACTTGGGGGGATGAACACTGAAGCTTTCTTT,CASSFGLGGMNTEAFF
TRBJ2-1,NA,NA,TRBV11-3,TGTGCCAGCAGCTACGGGACTCCCCTTTCAAATGAGCAGTTCTTC,CASSYGTPLSNEQFF
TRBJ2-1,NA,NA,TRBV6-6,TGTGCCAGCGGTCGGAATGAGCAGTTCTTC,CASGRNEQFF
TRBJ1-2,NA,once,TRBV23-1,TGCGCCAGCAGTCTCCGTCCTGGGAGAGATGGCTACACCTTC,CASSLRPGRDGYTF
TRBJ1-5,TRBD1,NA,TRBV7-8,TGTGCCAGCAGCTTAGTTCGGCGGGACAGTATATCGCCCCAGCATTTT,CASSLVRRDSISPQHF
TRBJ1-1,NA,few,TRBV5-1,TGCGCCAGCAGCTTGAACAGTGAAATGAACACTGAAGCTTTCTTT,CASSLNSEMNTEAFF
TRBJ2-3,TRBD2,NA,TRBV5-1,TGCGCCAGCAGGCGGACTAGCGAACCAGATACGCAGTATTTT,CASRRTSEPDTQYF
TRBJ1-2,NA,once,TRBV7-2,TGTGCCAGCAGCTTAGGCCTGCGGGGTGTTGACTATGGCTACACCTTC,CASSLGLRGVDYGYTF
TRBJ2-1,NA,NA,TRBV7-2,TGTGCCAGCAGCCCCTCGGGTGGTAGCGACTCCTACAATGAGCAGTTCTTC,CASSPSGGSDSYNEQFF
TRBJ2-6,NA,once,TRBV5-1,TGCGCCAGCAGTGCCGGGACTCCTTCCGGGGCCAACGTCCTGACTTTC,CASSAGTPSGANVLTF
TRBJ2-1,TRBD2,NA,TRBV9,TGTGCCAGCAGCCTTACTCTCGGCGGGAGCTCCTACAATGAGCAGTTCTTC,CASSLTLGGSSYNEQFF